This is a list of T cell receptor beta chains from one sample in a study of shared clonotypes between healthy human individuals. Repertoires were generated with immunoSEQ multiplex PCR, while TCRdb's copy carries only in-frame clones and drops some. Of 150,000 to 200,000 clones listed, approximately 61% are singletons. The sample consisted of memory CD4+ T cells sorted from blood. These receptor sequences come from a man aged 25-40 years in good health. The CDR3 runs from the conserved cysteine through the conserved F or W. Each record gives: V gene, clone size, D gene, J gene, CDR3 DNA, CDR3 protein. The D gene is left open where the match is weak. Clone size is stated in some rows and not others, as once, few, many or a class when expanded.

TRBV5-1,few,-,TRBJ2-5,TGCGCCAGCAGTACAGGGTCGGTGGAGACCCAGTACTTC,CASSTGSVETQYF
TRBV10-1,-,TRBD2,TRBJ2-3,TGCGCCAGCTCTAGCGGGGACACAGATACGCAGTATTTT,CASSSGDTDTQYF
TRBV27,-,-,TRBJ1-5,TGTGCCAGCAGGGACCAGGGTGGTAGCAATCAGCCCCAGCATTTT,CASRDQGGSNQPQHF
TRBV19,-,-,TRBJ2-2,TGTGCCAGTAGTCTCTCGGGCGGCGGGGAGCTGTTTTTT,CASSLSGGGELFF
TRBV6-1,-,-,TRBJ2-1,TGTGCCTGCCGACGGGAGTATGAGCAGTTCTTC,CACRREYEQFF
TRBV10-3,-,-,TRBJ2-7,TGTGCCATCAGTGGGGGGGCGCACTACGAGCAGTACTTC,CAISGGAHYEQYF
TRBV28,few,-,TRBJ1-4,TGTGCCAGCAGTTTCCCCGCTCAGGGAGGGGAAAAACTGTTTTTT,CASSFPAQGGEKLFF
TRBV7-8,-,-,TRBJ1-5,TGTGCCAGCAGCTTAAATTACGGACGGCTCAATCAGCCCCAGCATTTT,CASSLNYGRLNQPQHF
TRBV2,few,-,TRBJ1-1,TGTGCCAGCAGTGAGGGCAGGGACACTGAAGCTTTCTTT,CASSEGRDTEAFF
TRBV7-2,-,-,TRBJ1-2,TGTGCCAGCAGTCTAAACCCGGGACGACCCTATGGCTACACCTTC,CASSLNPGRPYGYTF
TRBV2,-,-,TRBJ1-3,TGTGCCAGCAGCGACAGGGGAAACACCATATATTTT,CASSDRGNTIYF
TRBV30,few,-,TRBJ2-4,TGTGCCTGGGAGGACGGACTAGCCAAAAACATTCAGTACTTC,CAWEDGLAKNIQYF
TRBV13,few,-,TRBJ2-1,TGTGCCAGCAGCGCCCCTAGCGCCTATGAGCAGTTCTTC,CASSAPSAYEQFF
TRBV14,few,-,TRBJ2-1,TGTGCCAGCAGCCCTAGCACAGTGTACTCCGATGAGCAGTTCTTC,CASSPSTVYSDEQFF
TRBV9,-,-,TRBJ2-1,TGTGCCAGCAGCGGGGCAAACAATGAGCAGTTCTTC,CASSGANNEQFF
TRBV2,few,-,TRBJ2-7,TGTGCCAGCACTCAGGCGGGAGAGCAGTACTTC,CASTQAGEQYF
TRBV6-1,-,-,TRBJ2-7,TGTGCCAGCAGTGAAGGCACCTGGCTGGCCTACGAGCAGTACTTC,CASSEGTWLAYEQYF
TRBV6-1,-,-,TRBJ2-1,TGTGCCAGCAGTGGACAGGAGTACAATGAGCAGTTCTTC,CASSGQEYNEQFF
TRBV7-2,-,-,TRBJ1-4,TGTGCCAGCAGCTTAGGGCACCCATCGGAAAAACTGTTTTTT,CASSLGHPSEKLFF
TRBV7-9,-,-,TRBJ1-1,TGTGCCAGCAGCTTCGGGGGAATGAAGAACACTGAAGCTTTCTTT,CASSFGGMKNTEAFF
TRBV18,-,-,TRBJ2-5,TGTGCCAGCTCACCACCCGCCAGCGGAGGGCGTGGGACCCAGTACTTC,CASSPPASGGRGTQYF
TRBV30,once,-,TRBJ1-5,TGTGCCTGGAGTGTTTGGACGGACAATCAGCCCCAGCATTTT,CAWSVWTDNQPQHF
TRBV27,-,TRBD2,TRBJ2-1,TGTGCCAGCAGTTTATACGTTGGGACTAGCGGGAGTGTCAATGAGCAGTTCTTC,CASSLYVGTSGSVNEQFF
TRBV7-7,few,TRBD1,TRBJ2-2,TGTGCTAGCAGCTTAGAACAGGGGGCCGGGGAGCTGTTTTTT,CASSLEQGAGELFF
TRBV7-3,-,-,TRBJ2-7,TGTGCCAGCAGCTCCCGTCCCAGGGCCGAGCAGTACTTC,CASSSRPRAEQYF